A single sample is the source of the 25 T cell receptor beta chains below, sequenced in a study of T cell repertoires in cytomegalovirus infection. Antigens for these TCRs are unknown. MiXCR, applied by TCRdb to the reads, yields one record per CDR3 protein. In the table there are about 570,000 distinct CDR3 sequences, roughly 43% of which are singletons. The source material was cultured PBMCs, sampled from culture after CMV antigen stimulation. The receptors come from a human donor in good health (CMV status not recorded). Some clones in this sample may be carry-over from other donors' samples.

Notes on this clonotype: Compared with germline, one end of the junction differs, possibly owing to a read error. J is TRBJ1-6 and V is TRBV4-1, with D maybe TRBD1 (5 bases). This CDR3 region has 16 residues. Germline V gives CDR1 MGHRA, CDR2 YSYEKL. The CDR3 sequence is CASRRLGGSYNSPLHF. In DNA, the CDR3 is TGTGCCAGCAGACGACTCGGGGGCTCCTATAATTCACCCCTCCACTTT.

This clonotype was picked up a small number of times. The chain's CDR3 is CASSASSGRFETQYF. DNA for the CDR3: TGTGCCAGCAGCGCCAGTAGCGGGAGGTTTGAGACCCAGTACTTC. The rearrangement links TRBV7-6 to TRBJ2-5; 10 nucleotides line up with TRBD2. Germline V gene sequence: CDR1 SGHVS, CDR2 FNYEAQ. Unmatched junction bases numbered 8, after V lost 5 bases and J lost 5 bases. The CDR3 consists of 15 residues. Full variable domain (remainder filled in from reference TRBV7-6 and TRBJ2-5): GAGVSQSPRYKVTKRGQDVALRCDPISGHVSLYWYRQALGQGPEFLTYFNYEAQQDKSGLPNDRFSAERPEGSISTLTIQRTEQRDSAMYRCASSASSGRFETQYFGPGTRLLVL.

The gene calls are TRBV7-6 and TRBJ1-4; possible D gene TRBD1, 5 bases. The CDR3 runs 16 residues. Trimming removed 1 base at V and 8 bases at J, with 17 bases between. Germline CDR1 is SGHVS and CDR2 is FNYEAQ. For the CDR3, the DNA is TGTGCCAGCAGCTTAGGCTTAGGGGCGGTATCAGAAAAACTGTTTTTT. Translation: CASSLGLGAVSEKLFF.

This clonotype was recorded a few times. This rearrangement joins TRBV20-1 to TRBJ2-3; no definite D call. V was trimmed by 4 bases and J by 6 bases, leaving 5 bases between them. CDR3 length: 10 amino acids. Looked up from germline, CDR1 is DFQATT and CDR2 is SNEGSKA (reference sequence). This CDR3 reads CSATRDTQYF. The CDR3 DNA reads TGCAGTGCTACAAGGGATACGCAGTATTTT.

V gene TRBV4-1 combines with J gene TRBJ2-1, with TRBD2 matching over 8 bases. The J segment lost 3 bases and the V segment lost 2 bases, leaving 3 bases of the junction unmatched. The CDR3 loop spans 15 amino acids. Germline lookup yields CDR1 MGHRA and CDR2 YSYEKL. The CDR3 DNA reads TGCGCCAGCAGCCAAATAGCGGGATTCTACAATGAGCAGTTCTTC. Its translation: CASSQIAGFYNEQFF.

Regarding this clonotype: A clone one base away is much larger, so this may be a read error. The chain couples TRBV7-2 to TRBJ2-2; perhaps D is TRBD1 or TRBD2 (6 bases each). CDR1 SGHTA and CDR2 FQGNSA come from the germline V gene. The CDR3 is made up of 17 amino acids. With 5 bases removed from V and 4 bases from J, the gap between germline ends came to 20 bases. The CDR3: CASSPPRGPYRTGELFF. As DNA, the CDR3 is TGTGCCAGCAGCCCACCTCGGGGGCCATACCGCACCGGGGAGCTGTTTTTT. The full variable domain, in which reference TRBV7-2 and TRBJ2-2 provide the parts outside the CDR3, is GAGVSQSPSNKVTEKGKDVELRCDPISGHTALYWYRQSLGQGLEFLIYFQGNSAPDKSGLPSDRFSAERTGGSVSTLTIQRTQQEDSAVYLCASSPPRGPYRTGELFFGEGSRLTVL.

In nucleotides, the CDR3 is TGCAGTGCTAGAGATCCTAGCGGGAGGGCCGCTGAGCAGTTCTTC. As protein: CSARDPSGRAAEQFF. The J gene is TRBJ2-1, the V gene TRBV20-1, with TRBD2 identical over 12 bases. The CDR3 extends over 15 amino acids. The V gene end was trimmed by 0 bases and the J gene end by 9 bases; junction bases not matched to a gene: 6. The germline gives CDR1 DFQATT, CDR2 SNEGSKA (reference sequence).

This chain joins TRBV19 and TRBJ2-3, with 7 bases matching TRBD2. CDR1 LNHDA and CDR2 SQIVND come from the germline V gene (reference sequence). The junction had 8 bases not matched to a gene; V was cut back by 6 bases and J by 2 bases. This CDR3 has 15 amino acids. The CDR3 is CASRGGAPFTDTQYF. As DNA, the CDR3 is TGTGCCAGTAGGGGAGGGGCGCCGTTCACAGATACGCAGTATTTT.

The rearrangement links TRBV6-1 to TRBJ2-1; 7 positions agree with TRBD2. CDR1 is MNHNS and CDR2 is SASEGT in the germline V gene. This CDR3 has 14 amino acids. V lost 8 bases and J lost 8; bases outside the gene matches: 12. The CDR3: CASAVREVGDEQFF. Written as DNA, the CDR3 is TGTGCCAGCGCAGTACGGGAGGTGGGCGATGAGCAGTTCTTC.

This chain uses TRBV19 with TRBJ2-1; perhaps TRBD2 as D (6 bases). CDR1 is LNHDA, CDR2 SQIVND, per germline (reference sequence). This CDR3 has 13 residues. V dropped 5 bases and J dropped 8 bases, with 13 bases sitting between them. The CDR3 is CASSSSREDEQFF. CDR3 coding DNA: TGTGCCAGTAGTTCCTCCAGGGAGGATGAGCAGTTCTTC.

This clonotype was found a few times. The J gene is TRBJ2-2, the V gene TRBV10-3, with 7 bases matching TRBD2. V lost 3 bases to trimming and J lost 5 bases; unmatched junction nucleotides: 6. Per germline, CDR1 ENHRY and CDR2 SYGVKD. The CDR3 loop spans 15 amino acids. The CDR3 DNA sequence: TGTGCCATCAGTGACGACGGGGGGATGACCGGGGAGCTGTTTTTT. It encodes CAISDDGGMTGELFF.

The V gene is TRBV6-2 or TRBV6-3, the J gene TRBJ1-4; D ambiguous. CDR1 MNHEY and CDR2 SVGEGT come from the germline V gene. Trimming stripped 5 bases from V and 0 bases from J, with 13 bases between. The CDR3 is 16 amino acids. In DNA, the CDR3 is TGTGCCAGCAGTGTACCGAGGCCGGCAACTAATGAAAAACTGTTTTTT. It translates to CASSVPRPATNEKLFF.

The chain joins TRBV4-1 to TRBJ2-1; either TRBD1 or TRBD2 may supply D (5 bases each). Between the trimmed V and J ends, which lost 0 bases and 5 bases, there was a span of 23 bases. The CDR3 is 19 amino acids. The germline gives CDR1 MGHRA, CDR2 YSYEKL. Here the CDR3 DNA reads TGCGCCAGCAGCCAAGATCCTCGGGTAGGCGAAGAGGGGAACAATGAGCAGTTCTTC. Translating it yields CASSQDPRVGEEGNNEQFF.

The CDR3: CASSPGTSDTQYF. CDR3 nucleotide sequence: TGTGCCAGTAGTCCCGGGACTTCAGATACGCAGTATTTT. The chain uses TRBV19 and TRBJ2-3; D is perhaps TRBD2 (6 bases). CDR1 is LNHDA and CDR2 is SQIVND in the germline V gene (reference sequence). The CDR3 is made up of 13 amino acids. Trimming shortened V by 5 bases and J by 4 bases, and 10 bases separated the two germline ends.

This clonotype was picked up a small number of times. The J gene is TRBJ1-2, the V gene TRBV10-3; D remains unclear. Trimming pared 0 bases from V and 6 bases from J, leaving 11 bases between. Germline V gene lookup returns CDR1 ENHRY and CDR2 SYGVKD. The CDR3 runs to 14 residues. This CDR3 is CAISESTGSDGYTF. DNA for the CDR3: TGTGCCATCAGTGAGTCGACTGGGAGCGATGGCTACACCTTC.

V usage is TRBV6-6 and J usage is TRBJ2-3, with 10 nucleotides matching TRBD1. The CDR3 consists of 15 residues. Germline values: CDR1 MNHNY, CDR2 SVGAGI (reference sequence). After removal of 5 bases from V and 2 bases from J, the junction contained 4 bases not matched to a gene. CDR3 sequence (DNA): TGTGCCAGCAGTGAGGGGACAGGGGTCACAGATACGCAGTATTTT. It translates to CASSEGTGVTDTQYF.

This clonotype was observed a handful of times. V usage is TRBV4-1 and J usage is TRBJ2-1; TRBD2 matches 9 bases. CDR1 is MGHRA and CDR2 is YSYEKL in the germline V gene. CDR3 length: 17 amino acids. The trim removed 2 bases at V and 2 bases at J, leaving 7 bases unmatched. The CDR3 reads CASSQSGASGAYNEQFF. The CDR3 DNA reads as TGCGCCAGCAGCCAATCCGGGGCTAGCGGGGCCTACAATGAGCAGTTCTTC.

This clonotype has at least ten counts. The gene calls are TRBV7-2 and TRBJ2-1; 9 bases map to TRBD2. Germline assignment: CDR1 SGHTA and CDR2 FQGNSA. After removal of 6 bases from V and 9 bases from J, the junction contained 12 bases not matched to a gene. The CDR3 extends over 15 amino acids. The CDR3 region has the DNA TGTGCCAGCAGTTTTAGCGGGAGCCTGACGGGTGAGCAGTTCTTC. This sequence encodes CASSFSGSLTGEQFF.

The chain recombines TRBV6-1 with TRBJ2-1; TRBD2 agrees at 10 bases. Per the germline V gene, CDR1 is MNHNS and CDR2 is SASEGT. This CDR3 comprises 15 residues. V lost 8 bases to trimming and J lost 3 bases; unmatched junction nucleotides: 7. CDR3 sequence (DNA): TGTGCCAGCGTTTTAGCGGGGGGCGTCTACAATGAGCAGTTCTTC. Protein: CASVLAGGVYNEQFF.

The CDR3 bases are TGTGCCAGCAGCTTTCTTGCAGAGACCCAGTACTTC. Its protein product is CASSFLAETQYF. The rearrangement uses TRBV7-6 and TRBJ2-5, with unresolved D. Trimming took off 3 bases at V and 4 bases at J, with 6 bases between the two ends. CDR1 and CDR2 from the germline V gene are SGHVS and FNYEAQ. The CDR3 spans 12 residues.

There are a few counts of this clonotype. V is TRBV12-3 or TRBV12-4 and J is TRBJ2-5, with no clear D. The CDR3 consists of 13 residues. V was trimmed by 3 bases and J by 4 bases, leaving 9 bases between them. The CDR3 DNA sequence: TGTGCCAGCAGTTTTAGTGGGTTAGAGACCCAGTACTTC. Its protein is CASSFSGLETQYF.

The chain has TRBV3-1 and TRBJ2-5; D possibly corresponds to TRBD2 (5 bases). The CDR3 consists of 14 residues. Trimming pared 3 bases from V and 4 bases from J, leaving 12 bases between. CDR1 is LGHDT and CDR2 is YNNKEL in the germline V gene (reference sequence). The CDR3 DNA follows: TGTGCCAGCAGCCAGGGAGCAGCAAGAGAGACCCAGTACTTC. Its translation is CASSQGAARETQYF.

This clonotype was detected a few times. This chain joins TRBV12-3 or TRBV12-4 and TRBJ2-2; D uncertain. The V end lost 5 bases, the J end lost 0 bases, and 7 bases lay between the germline ends. This CDR3 has 14 amino acids. The CDR3 reads CASSAVPNTGELFF. The DNA of the CDR3 is TGTGCCAGCAGTGCGGTCCCGAACACCGGGGAGCTGTTTTTT.

In nucleotides, the CDR3 is TGTGCCAGCAGCCAGTTCAGGGGGAGGGGAACGTACGAGCAGTTCTTC. Translated: CASSQFRGRGTYEQFF. The chain uses TRBV7-8 and TRBJ2-1, with D tentatively TRBD1 or TRBD2 (7 bases each). Germline loops: CDR1 SGHVS, CDR2 FQNEAQ. This CDR3 comprises 16 residues. V was trimmed by 5 bases and J by 10 bases, leaving 24 bases between them.

The chain is built from TRBV2 and TRBJ1-1; D possibly corresponds to TRBD1 (6 bases). The CDR3 extends over 14 amino acids. The ends were cut back, 7 bases at V and 5 bases at J, with 17 bases in the middle. The germline V gene has CDR1 SNHLY and CDR2 FYNNEI. The CDR3 here is CASKGTGKVTEAFF. The CDR3 DNA reads TGTGCCAGCAAGGGAACAGGGAAGGTAACTGAAGCTTTCTTT.